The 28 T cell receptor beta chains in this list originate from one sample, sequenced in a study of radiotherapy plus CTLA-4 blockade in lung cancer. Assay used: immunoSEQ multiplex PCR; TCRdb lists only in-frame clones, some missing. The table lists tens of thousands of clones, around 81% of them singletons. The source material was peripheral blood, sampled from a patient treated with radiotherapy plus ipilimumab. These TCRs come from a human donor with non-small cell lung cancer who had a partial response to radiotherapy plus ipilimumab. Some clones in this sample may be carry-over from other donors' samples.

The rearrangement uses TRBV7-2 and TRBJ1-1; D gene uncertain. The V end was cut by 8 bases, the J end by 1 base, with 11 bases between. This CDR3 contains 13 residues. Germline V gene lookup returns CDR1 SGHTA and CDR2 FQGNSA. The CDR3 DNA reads TGTGCCAGCGGCGGACGGGGGAACACTGAAGCTTTCTTT. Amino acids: CASGGRGNTEAFF.

The CDR3 DNA reads as TGTGCCAGCATTTCCCTCCCCGGGAGGAGTGAAGCTTTCTTT. It codes for CASISLPGRSEAFF. V is TRBV2 and J is TRBJ1-1, with D hard to call. The CDR3 spans 14 residues. V lost 7 bases, J lost 7 bases, and 19 bases lay in between. Germline CDR1 SNHLY, CDR2 FYNNEI.

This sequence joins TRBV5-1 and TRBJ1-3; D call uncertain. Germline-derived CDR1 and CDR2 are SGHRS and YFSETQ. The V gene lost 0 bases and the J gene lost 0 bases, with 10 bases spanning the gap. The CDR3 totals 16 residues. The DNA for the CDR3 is TGCGCCAGCAGCTTGGTGTCAGTACGCTCTGGAAACACCATATATTTT. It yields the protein CASSLVSVRSGNTIYF.

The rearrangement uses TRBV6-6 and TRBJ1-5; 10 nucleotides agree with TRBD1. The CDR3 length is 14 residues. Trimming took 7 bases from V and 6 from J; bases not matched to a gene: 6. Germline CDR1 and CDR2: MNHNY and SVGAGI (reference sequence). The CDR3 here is CASTSGQGIQPQHF. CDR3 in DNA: TGTGCCAGCACCTCGGGACAGGGGATTCAGCCCCAGCATTTT.

The CDR3 region is CASSRRDRRTYEQYF. The DNA of the CDR3 is TGTGCCAGCAGTAGACGGGACAGGCGTACTTACGAGCAGTACTTC. V and J are TRBV6-5 and TRBJ2-7; 8 bases map to TRBD1. J lost 4 bases, V lost 5 bases, and 10 bases had no gene match. The CDR3 has 15 amino acids. CDR1 and CDR2 (germline): MNHEY, SVGAGI.

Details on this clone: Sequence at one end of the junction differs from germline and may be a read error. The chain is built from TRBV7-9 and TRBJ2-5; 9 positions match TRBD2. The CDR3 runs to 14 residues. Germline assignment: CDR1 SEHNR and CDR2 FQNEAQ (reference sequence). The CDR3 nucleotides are TGTGCCAGCAGCCCGGGACTAGCAGAAGAGACCCGGTACTTC. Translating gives CASSPGLAEETRYF.

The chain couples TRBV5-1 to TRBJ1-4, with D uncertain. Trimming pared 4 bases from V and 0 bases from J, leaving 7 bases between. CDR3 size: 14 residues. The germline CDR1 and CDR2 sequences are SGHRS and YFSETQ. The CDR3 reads CASSRLSTNEKLFF. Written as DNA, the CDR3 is TGCGCCAGCAGCCGACTTTCAACTAATGAAAAACTGTTTTTT.

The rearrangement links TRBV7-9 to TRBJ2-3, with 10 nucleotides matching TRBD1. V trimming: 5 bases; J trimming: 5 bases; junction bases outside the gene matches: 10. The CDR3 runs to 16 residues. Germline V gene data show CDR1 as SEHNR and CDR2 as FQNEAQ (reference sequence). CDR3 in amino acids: CASSQPRGQGVDTQYF. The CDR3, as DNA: TGTGCCAGCAGCCAACCCCGCGGACAGGGGGTAGATACGCAGTATTTT.

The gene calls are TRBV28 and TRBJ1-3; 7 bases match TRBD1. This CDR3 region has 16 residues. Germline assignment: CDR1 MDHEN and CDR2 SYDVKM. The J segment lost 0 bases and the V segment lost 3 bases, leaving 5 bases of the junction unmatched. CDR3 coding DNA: TGTGCCAGCAGTTTTACAGGGGTCCTCTCTGGAAACACCATATATTTT. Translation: CASSFTGVLSGNTIYF.

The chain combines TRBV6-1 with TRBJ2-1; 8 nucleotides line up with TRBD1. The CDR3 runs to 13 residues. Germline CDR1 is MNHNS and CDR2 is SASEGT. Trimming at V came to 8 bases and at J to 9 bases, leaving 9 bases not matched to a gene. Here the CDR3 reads CASGQGNFLEQFF. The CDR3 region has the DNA TGTGCCAGCGGACAGGGTAATTTTCTTGAGCAGTTCTTC.

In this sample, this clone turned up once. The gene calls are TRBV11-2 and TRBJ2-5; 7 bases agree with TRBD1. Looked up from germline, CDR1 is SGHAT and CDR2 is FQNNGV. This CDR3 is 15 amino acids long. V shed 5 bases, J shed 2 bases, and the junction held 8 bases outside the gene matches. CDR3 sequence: CASSPGQLRQETQYF. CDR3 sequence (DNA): TGTGCCAGCAGCCCGGGACAGCTCCGACAAGAGACCCAGTACTTC.

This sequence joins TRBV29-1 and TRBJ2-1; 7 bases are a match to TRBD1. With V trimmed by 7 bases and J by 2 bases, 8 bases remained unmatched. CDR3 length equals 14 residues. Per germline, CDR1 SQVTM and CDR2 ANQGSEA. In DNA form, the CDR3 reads TGCAGCGCAAACCGGGACAGCCCCTACAATGAGCAGTTCTTC. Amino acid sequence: CSANRDSPYNEQFF.

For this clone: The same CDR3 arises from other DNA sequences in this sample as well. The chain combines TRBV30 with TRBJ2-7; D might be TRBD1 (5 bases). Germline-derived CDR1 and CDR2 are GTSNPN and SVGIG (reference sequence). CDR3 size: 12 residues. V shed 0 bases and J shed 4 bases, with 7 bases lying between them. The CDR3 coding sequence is TGTGCCTGGAGTGTAGACAGATACGAGCAGTACTTC. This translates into CAWSVDRYEQYF.

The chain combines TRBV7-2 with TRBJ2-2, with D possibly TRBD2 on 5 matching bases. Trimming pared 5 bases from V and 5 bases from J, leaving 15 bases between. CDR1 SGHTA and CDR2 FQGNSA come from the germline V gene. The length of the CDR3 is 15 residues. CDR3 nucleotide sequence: TGTGCCAGCAGCGCAACCTCTGGAGGTACCGGGGAGCTGTTTTTT. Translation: CASSATSGGTGELFF.

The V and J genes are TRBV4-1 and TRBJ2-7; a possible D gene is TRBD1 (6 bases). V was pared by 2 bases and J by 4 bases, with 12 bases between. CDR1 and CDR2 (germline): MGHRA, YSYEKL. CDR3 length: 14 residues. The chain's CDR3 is CASSQYLTGYEQYF. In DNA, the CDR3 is TGCGCCAGCAGCCAATACCTGACAGGTTACGAGCAGTACTTC.

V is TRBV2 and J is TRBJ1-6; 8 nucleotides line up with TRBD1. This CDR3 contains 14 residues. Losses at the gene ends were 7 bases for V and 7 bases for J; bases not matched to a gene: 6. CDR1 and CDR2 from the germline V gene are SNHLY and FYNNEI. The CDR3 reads CASIQDRANSPLHF. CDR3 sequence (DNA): TGTGCCAGCATTCAGGACAGGGCGAATTCACCCCTCCACTTT.

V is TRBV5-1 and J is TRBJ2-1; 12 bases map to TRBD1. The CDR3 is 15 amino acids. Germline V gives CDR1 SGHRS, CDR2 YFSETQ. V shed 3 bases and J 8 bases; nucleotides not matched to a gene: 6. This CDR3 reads CASSSGQGAYDEQFF. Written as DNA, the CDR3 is TGCGCCAGCAGCTCGGGACAGGGGGCTTACGATGAGCAGTTCTTC.

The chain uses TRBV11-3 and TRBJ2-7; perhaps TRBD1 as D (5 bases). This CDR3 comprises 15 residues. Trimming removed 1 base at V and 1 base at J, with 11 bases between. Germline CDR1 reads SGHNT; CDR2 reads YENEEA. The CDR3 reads CASSLVTVGSYEQYF. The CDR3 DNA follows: TGTGCCAGCAGCTTAGTGACAGTAGGATCCTACGAGCAGTACTTC.

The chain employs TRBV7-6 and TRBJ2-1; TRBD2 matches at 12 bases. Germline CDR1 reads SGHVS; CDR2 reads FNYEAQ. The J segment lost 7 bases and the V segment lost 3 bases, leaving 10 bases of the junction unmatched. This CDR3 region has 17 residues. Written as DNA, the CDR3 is TGTGCCAGCAGCTTCAAACCCACTAGCGGGGGGATAAATGAGCAGTTCTTC. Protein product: CASSFKPTSGGINEQFF.

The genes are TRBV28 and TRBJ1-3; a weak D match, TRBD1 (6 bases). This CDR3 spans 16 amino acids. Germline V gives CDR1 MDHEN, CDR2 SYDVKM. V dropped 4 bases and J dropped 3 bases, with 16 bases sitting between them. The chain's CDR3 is CASSWPLRGVGNTIYF. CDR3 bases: TGTGCCAGCAGTTGGCCACTCAGGGGAGTTGGAAACACCATATATTTT.

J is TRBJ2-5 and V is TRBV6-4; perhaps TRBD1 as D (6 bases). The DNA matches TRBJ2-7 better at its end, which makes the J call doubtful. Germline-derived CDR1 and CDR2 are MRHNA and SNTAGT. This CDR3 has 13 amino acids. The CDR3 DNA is TGTGCCAGCAGTGAGAAACAGGGCTACGAGCAGTACTTC. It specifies CASSEKQGYEQYF.

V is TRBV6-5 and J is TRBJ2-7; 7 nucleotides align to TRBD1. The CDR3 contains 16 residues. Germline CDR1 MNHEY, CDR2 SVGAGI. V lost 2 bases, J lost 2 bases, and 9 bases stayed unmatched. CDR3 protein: CASSYTFDRAPYEQYF. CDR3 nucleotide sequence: TGTGCCAGCAGTTACACGTTCGACAGGGCACCCTACGAGCAGTACTTC.

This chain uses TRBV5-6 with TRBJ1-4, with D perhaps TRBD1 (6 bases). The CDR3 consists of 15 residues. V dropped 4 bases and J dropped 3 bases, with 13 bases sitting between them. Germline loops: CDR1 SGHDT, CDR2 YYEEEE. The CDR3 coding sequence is TGTGCCAGCAGCACCAGGGGAGGGCCTAATGAAAAACTGTTTTTT. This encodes CASSTRGGPNEKLFF.

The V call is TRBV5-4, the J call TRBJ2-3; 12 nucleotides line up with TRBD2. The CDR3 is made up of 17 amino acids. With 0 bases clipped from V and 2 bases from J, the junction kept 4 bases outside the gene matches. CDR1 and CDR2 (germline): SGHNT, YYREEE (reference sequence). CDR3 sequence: CASSLAASGGATDTQYF. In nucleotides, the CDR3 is TGTGCCAGCAGCTTGGCGGCTAGCGGGGGGGCCACAGATACGCAGTATTTT.

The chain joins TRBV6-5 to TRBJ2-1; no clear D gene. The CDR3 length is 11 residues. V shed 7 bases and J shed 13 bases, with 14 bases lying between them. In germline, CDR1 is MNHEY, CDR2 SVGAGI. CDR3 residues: CASNLAGVQFF. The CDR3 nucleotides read TGTGCCAGCAATTTAGCCGGAGTCCAGTTCTTC.

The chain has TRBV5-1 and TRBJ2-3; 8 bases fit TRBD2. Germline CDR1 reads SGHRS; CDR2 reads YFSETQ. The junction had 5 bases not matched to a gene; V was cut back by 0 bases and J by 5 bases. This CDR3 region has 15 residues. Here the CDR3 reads CASSLAAGGRDTQYF. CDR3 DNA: TGCGCCAGCAGCTTGGCGGCGGGGGGCAGAGATACGCAGTATTTT.

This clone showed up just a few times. CDR3 amino acids: CAISLDSRGNQPQHF. In nucleotides, the CDR3 is TGTGCCATCAGCCTGGATAGCAGGGGCAATCAGCCCCAGCATTTT. V is TRBV10-3 and J is TRBJ1-5; possible D gene TRBD1, 5 bases. Germline values: CDR1 ENHRY, CDR2 SYGVKD. This CDR3 spans 15 amino acids. Trimming stripped 6 bases from V and 2 bases from J, with 14 bases between.

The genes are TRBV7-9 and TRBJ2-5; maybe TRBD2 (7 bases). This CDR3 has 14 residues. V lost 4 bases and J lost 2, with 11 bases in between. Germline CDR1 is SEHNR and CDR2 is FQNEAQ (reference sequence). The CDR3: CASSSGGRQETQYF. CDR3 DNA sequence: TGTGCCAGCAGCTCGGGGGGCCGGCAAGAGACCCAGTACTTC. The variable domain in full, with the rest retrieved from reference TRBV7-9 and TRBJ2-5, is DTGVSQNPRHKITKRGQNVTFRCDPISEHNRLYWYRQTLGQGPEFLTYFQNEAQLEKSRLLSDRFSAERPKGSFSTLEIQRTEQGDSAMYLCASSSGGRQETQYFGPGTRLLVL.